The clone carrying this TCR beta chain appeared a few times. Its target is unknown. Molecular barcoding with unique molecular identifiers was used for the TCRbeta library. In TCRdb, the PCR reads were re-called with MiXCR into one record per CDR3 protein. The sample shows 450,000 to 600,000 distinct CDR3 sequences, 10% to 15% of them seen only once. The data were taken from a study of T-cell reconstitution after alpha-beta-depleted transplantation in children. General study findings and limits: Newly generated T cells supplied most T-cell counts and diversity one year post-transplant.

The material was PBMCs, mostly from graft donor cells, obtained 360 days after TCRalphabeta/CD19-depleted stem cell transplant. The TCR was taken from a male patient younger than 18 who had a stem cell transplant for acute myeloid leukemia, so the T cells may come from the graft donor.

The CDR3 nucleotides read TGTGCCAGCAGCTTACAATTAGCGGGAGTTCCTGAGCAGTTCTTC. Translated, it gives CASSLQLAGVPEQFF. The chain carries TRBV7-2 and TRBJ2-1; 9 bases match TRBD2. V was clipped by 2 bases and J by 9 bases; unmatched bases: 8. Germline CDR1 SGHTA, CDR2 FQGNSA. CDR3 length: 15 residues.